This T cell receptor (beta chain) was recorded in a study of T cell repertoires in cytomegalovirus infection. For the study at large: Matching HLA type and CMV infection were both indicated by public TCR beta signatures.

Study results and limitations: HLA-C-restricted CMV-specific TCR beta clonotypes prevailed in the ex vivo response. Carriers of CMV plus the relevant HLA were identified by cumulative public TCR beta family frequency.

A single record per CDR3 protein comes from TCRdb applying MiXCR to the reads. In the table there are fewer than 350,000 distinct CDR3 sequences, 8% to 10% of which are singletons. This clonotype was observed a few times. Antigen: not known. V gave up 0 bases and J gave up 8 bases, with 7 bases separating them. The CDR3 is 11 residues long. Germline assignment: CDR1 DFQATT and CDR2 SNEGSKA (reference sequence). This receptor was taken from a human donor in good health (CMV status not recorded). Some clones in this sample may be carry-over from other donors' samples. This sequence joins TRBV20-1 and TRBJ1-1; D gene unclear. Sequencing used PBMCs. In nucleotides, the CDR3 is TGCAGTGCTAGAGACTATGTAGAAGCTTTCTTT. Its translation is CSARDYVEAFF.